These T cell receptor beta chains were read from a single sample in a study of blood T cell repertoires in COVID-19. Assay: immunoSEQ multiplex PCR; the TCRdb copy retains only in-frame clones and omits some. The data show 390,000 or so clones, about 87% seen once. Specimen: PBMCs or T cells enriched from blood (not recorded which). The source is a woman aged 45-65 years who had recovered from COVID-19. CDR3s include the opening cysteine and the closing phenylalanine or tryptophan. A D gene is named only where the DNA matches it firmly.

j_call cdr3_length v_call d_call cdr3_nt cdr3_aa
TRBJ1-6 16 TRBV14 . TGTGCCAGCAGCCATCTGGGCGAGGGAACCGCTTCACCCCTCCACTTT CASSHLGEGTASPLHF
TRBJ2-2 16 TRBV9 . TGTGCCAGCAGCGTAGCCTTGACAGGGAACACCGGGGAGCTGTTTTTT CASSVALTGNTGELFF
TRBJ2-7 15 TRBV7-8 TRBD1 TGTGCCAGCAGCCTCCAGGGGACAGGGGTAAAGGAGCAGTACTTC CASSLQGTGVKEQYF
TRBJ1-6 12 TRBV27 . TGTGCCAGCAGCCTCAGGGGAACACCCCTCCACTTT CASSLRGTPLHF
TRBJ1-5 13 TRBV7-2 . TGTGCCAGCAGCAATCAGGGAAATCAGCCCCAGCATTTT CASSNQGNQPQHF
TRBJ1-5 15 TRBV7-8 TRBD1 TGTGCCAGCAGCCTGGAGACAGGGGGTTATCAGCCCCAGCATTTT CASSLETGGYQPQHF
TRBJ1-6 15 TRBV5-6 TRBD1 TGTGCCAGCAGCTTGGTGGACAGGGGGGGATCACCCCTCCACTTT CASSLVDRGGSPLHF
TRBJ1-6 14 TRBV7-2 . TGTGCCAGCAGCTTGGCGACAGATAATTCACCCCTCCACTTT CASSLATDNSPLHF
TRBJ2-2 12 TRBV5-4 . TGTGCCAGCAGCTACTACACCGGGGAGCTGTTTTTT CASSYYTGELFF
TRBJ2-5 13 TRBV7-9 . TGTGCCAGCAGCTTAGGGCAGAAAGAGACCCAGTACTTC CASSLGQKETQYF
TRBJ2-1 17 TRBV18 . TGTGCCAGCTCACTCTTCGATTCAGGGGATTTGTACAATGAGCAGTTCTTC CASSLFDSGDLYNEQFF
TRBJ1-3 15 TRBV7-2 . TGTGCCAGCAGCTTAAGTCTAACTGGTGGAAACACCATATATTTT CASSLSLTGGNTIYF